This passage covers 32 T cell receptor beta chains from one sample sequenced in a study of blood T cells in healthy people across ages. A second PCR, run for roughly 6 to 11 cycles, used a sample-barcoded 5' primer plus a J-beta primer mix. TCRdb re-derived calls from the 5' RACE reads in MiXCR, one entry per CDR3 protein. The sample consists of roughly 1.4 million distinct CDR3 sequences, 59% of them appearing once. Source material: blood. Every receptor here comes from a man aged 18-30 years in good health.

V usage is TRBV20-1 and J usage is TRBJ2-3; D possibly corresponds to TRBD2 (6 bases). The CDR3 sequence is 13 residues long. Germline V gene data show CDR1 as DFQATT and CDR2 as SNEGSKA (reference sequence). Trimming cost V 6 bases and J 3 bases, with 13 bases left between them. The DNA of the CDR3 is TGCAGTGCCCTCGGGAGTACGACAGATACGCAGTATTTT. Protein sequence: CSALGSTTDTQYF.

This clonotype was counted at least ten times. The chain carries TRBV4-3 and TRBJ2-1; D is unclear. Trimming shortened V by 1 base and J by 8 bases, and 3 bases separated the two germline ends. Germline CDR1 reads LGHNA; CDR2 reads YSLEER. This CDR3 spans 11 amino acids. The CDR3 region has the DNA TGCGCCAGCAGCCAAGGCTATGAGCAGTTCTTC. Protein: CASSQGYEQFF.

V gene TRBV15 combines with J gene TRBJ1-4, with D unclear. CDR1 and CDR2 from the germline V gene are LNHNV and YYDKDF (reference sequence). The CDR3 spans 13 residues. Trimming cost V 0 bases and J 5 bases, with 4 bases left between them. CDR3: CATSRDWNEKLFF. CDR3 coding DNA: TGTGCCACCAGCAGAGATTGGAATGAAAAACTGTTTTTT.

A word on this clonotype: Since a much larger clone is just one base distant, this may be a read error. The rearrangement uses TRBV5-1 and TRBJ2-3; D possibly corresponds to TRBD1 (6 bases). The CDR3 consists of 13 residues. The germline V gene encodes CDR1 SGHRS and CDR2 YFSETQ. The CDR3 bases are TGCGCCGGCAGCGTAACGCAGGGGGATACGCAGTATTTT. Protein sequence: CAGSVTQGDTQYF.

V usage is TRBV6-2 or TRBV6-3 and J usage is TRBJ2-1, with no clear D. CDR3 length: 15 residues. V lost 2 bases to trimming and J lost 7 bases, with 15 bases between them. Germline CDR1 MNHEY, CDR2 SVGEGT. The CDR3 loop is CASSYGRPRLNEQFF. CDR3 DNA: TGTGCCAGCAGTTACGGCCGCCCCAGGCTAAATGAGCAGTTCTTC.

The chain carries TRBV5-5 and TRBJ1-2; unclear D gene. This CDR3 is built from 13 residues. The V end lost 3 bases, the J end lost 7 bases, and 13 bases lay between the germline ends. Germline loops: CDR1 SGHKS, CDR2 YYEKEE (reference sequence). The CDR3 coding sequence is TGTGCCAGCAGCTATGACGGACGGAGTGGCTACACCTTC. Its translation: CASSYDGRSGYTF.

This sequence joins TRBV7-6 and TRBJ2-7; D call uncertain. The CDR3 is 15 residues long. Looked up from germline, CDR1 is SGHVS and CDR2 is FNYEAQ. Trimming pared 4 bases from V and 6 bases from J, leaving 19 bases between. The CDR3 DNA follows: TGTGCCAGCAGCTCCGAGACTGAATCCCCGGGCGAGCAGTACTTC. Amino acid sequence: CASSSETESPGEQYF.

CDR3 loop: CSAGGTSGNRYNEQFF. CDR3 DNA: TGCAGTGCTGGGGGGACTAGCGGGAATCGGTACAATGAGCAGTTCTTC. The chain uses TRBV20-1 and TRBJ2-1; 13 nucleotides agree with TRBD2. J was trimmed by 4 bases and V by 5 bases; bases with no gene match: 8. Germline-derived CDR1 and CDR2 are DFQATT and SNEGSKA (reference sequence). The CDR3 sequence is 16 residues long.

The CDR3 region has the DNA TGTGCCAGCAGCCAATATCTAGCGGCCGTCTCCTACGAGCAGTACTTC. The encoded protein is CASSQYLAAVSYEQYF. This chain links TRBV3-1 with TRBJ2-4; 7 bases agree with TRBD2. The last part of the DNA fits TRBJ2-7 better; the J call may be wrong. Germline V lookup: CDR1 LGHDT, CDR2 YNNKEL (reference sequence). The CDR3 loop spans 16 amino acids.

This rearrangement joins TRBV4-1 to TRBJ1-5; 8 positions match TRBD1. The trim removed 1 base at V and 5 bases at J, leaving 16 bases unmatched. Germline V CDR1 and CDR2: MGHRA, YSYEKL. There are 19 residues in the CDR3. For the CDR3, the DNA is TGCGCCAGCAGCCAAGGTTTTATTACGCCAGGGGGCGCGGATCAGCCCCAGCATTTT. Its translation is CASSQGFITPGGADQPQHF.

The V and J genes are TRBV12-3 or TRBV12-4 and TRBJ1-2; D unresolved. The CDR3 covers 13 residues. V lost 4 bases, J lost 4 bases, and 10 bases lay in between. Written as DNA, the CDR3 is TGTGCCAGCAGTTATCGACAACGCTATGGCTACACCTTC. Amino acid sequence: CASSYRQRYGYTF.

This clonotype was recorded once. This rearrangement joins TRBV20-1 to TRBJ2-1, with TRBD1 matching over 7 bases. After removal of 2 bases from V and 2 bases from J, the junction contained 3 bases not matched to a gene. CDR1 is DFQATT, CDR2 SNEGSKA, per germline (reference sequence). This CDR3 is built from 14 residues. The CDR3 DNA follows: TGCAGTGCTAGACAGGGGGATACCTACAATGAGCAGTTCTTC. This codes for CSARQGDTYNEQFF.

The V call is TRBV5-5, the J call TRBJ1-2, with unresolved D. Looked up from germline, CDR1 is SGHKS and CDR2 is YYEKEE (reference sequence). This CDR3 region has 15 residues. V was trimmed by 1 base and J by 1 base, leaving 11 bases between them. The CDR3 DNA sequence: TGTGCCAGCAGCTTGACCCCCAGTCGTAACTATGGCTACACCTTC. This encodes CASSLTPSRNYGYTF.

This clonotype was detected only a few times. This rearrangement joins TRBV27 to TRBJ2-7; tentative D call: TRBD2 (5 bases). The CDR3 extends over 15 amino acids. CDR1 and CDR2 (germline): MNHEY, SMNVEV (reference sequence). V was clipped by 3 bases and J by 0 bases, with 12 bases between them. Written as DNA, the CDR3 is TGTGCCAGCAGTTTCCGGGGTCAGTCCTCCTACGAGCAGTACTTC. This codes for CASSFRGQSSYEQYF.

The chain couples TRBV3-1 to TRBJ2-5; D unresolved. Trimming took off 3 bases at V and 4 bases at J, with 15 bases between the two ends. Germline V gene lookup returns CDR1 LGHDT and CDR2 YNNKEL (reference sequence). The CDR3 spans 15 residues. DNA of the CDR3: TGTGCCAGCAGCCATAAAACCGCCAGGTCAGAGACCCAGTACTTC. Protein sequence: CASSHKTARSETQYF.

The V call is TRBV12-3 or TRBV12-4, the J call TRBJ2-6, with D unclear. The CDR3 has 14 residues. V gave up 2 bases and J gave up 3 bases, with 5 bases separating them. This CDR3 reads CASSLLGGANVLTF. The CDR3 DNA is TGTGCCAGCAGTTTACTAGGTGGGGCCAACGTCCTGACTTTC.

This chain joins TRBV19 and TRBJ2-7; D is undetermined. Matching the DNA end better, TRBJ2-5 makes the J call doubtful. CDR3 length: 12 residues. Germline assignment: CDR1 LNHDA and CDR2 SQIVND (reference sequence). The CDR3 loop is CASSIDTETQYF. As DNA, the CDR3 is TGTGCCAGTAGTATAGATACCGAGACCCAGTACTTC.

The chain joins TRBV18 to TRBJ2-5; D is uncertain. The CDR3 spans 13 residues. Looked up from germline, CDR1 is KGHSH and CDR2 is LQKENI. V was pared by 9 bases and J by 1 base, with 12 bases between. The CDR3: CASLLPLQETQYF. In DNA, the CDR3 is TGTGCCAGTTTACTTCCACTCCAAGAGACCCAGTACTTC.

The chain uses TRBV3-1 and TRBJ1-2; no firm D call. Germline loops: CDR1 LGHDT, CDR2 YNNKEL (reference sequence). V lost 4 bases, J lost 1 base, and 13 bases lay in between. The CDR3 runs to 15 residues. The CDR3 protein is CASSRAGFGNYGYTF. In DNA form, the CDR3 reads TGTGCCAGCAGCCGAGCCGGGTTTGGTAACTATGGCTACACCTTC.

Only a few counts were recorded for this clonotype. The rearrangement links TRBV20-1 to TRBJ1-6, with TRBD1 as a possible D gene (5 bases). Deletions cut 3 bases from V and 5 bases from J, with 14 bases between. The CDR3 totals 15 residues. Germline CDR1 and CDR2: DFQATT and SNEGSKA (reference sequence). The DNA for the CDR3 is TGCAGTGCTAGGATGAGGGAAGGGGATAATTCACCCCTCCACTTT. Residues: CSARMREGDNSPLHF.

This clonotype has only a few counts. The gene calls are TRBV25-1 and TRBJ2-5, with D possibly being TRBD1 (5 bases). With 2 bases removed from V and 2 bases from J, the gap between germline ends came to 9 bases. The length of the CDR3 is 14 residues. In germline, CDR1 is MGHDK, CDR2 SYGVNS. The CDR3 is CASSEGAGQETQYF. CDR3 nucleotide sequence: TGTGCCAGCAGTGAAGGGGCAGGTCAAGAGACCCAGTACTTC.

The rearrangement joins TRBV15 to TRBJ1-2; no clear D. The CDR3 loop spans 13 amino acids. Germline CDR1 and CDR2: LNHNV and YYDKDF (reference sequence). The V gene lost 0 bases and the J gene lost 7 bases, with 9 bases spanning the gap. CDR3 nucleotide sequence: TGTGCCACCAGCAGAGATCTGCGGAGTGGCTACACCTTC. It codes for CATSRDLRSGYTF.

V and J are TRBV29-1 and TRBJ2-3, with D possibly matching TRBD1 (5 bases). This CDR3 comprises 15 residues. The ends were cut back, 0 bases at V and 1 base at J, with 11 bases in the middle. Germline CDR1 reads SQVTM; CDR2 reads ANQGSEA. The CDR3 region is CSVEDGQGGTDTQYF. CDR3 DNA sequence: TGCAGCGTTGAAGACGGCCAAGGGGGCACAGATACGCAGTATTTT.

This clonotype was seen a handful of times. The genes are TRBV15 and TRBJ1-2; maybe TRBD1 (5 bases). The V end was cut by 0 bases, the J end by 5 bases, with 13 bases between. CDR1 LNHNV and CDR2 YYDKDF come from the germline V gene (reference sequence). The CDR3 totals 15 residues. The CDR3 DNA sequence: TGTGCCACCAGCAGAGAGGGGACCACAGAGTATGGCTACACCTTC. Protein sequence: CATSREGTTEYGYTF.

This chain joins TRBV20-1 and TRBJ2-7, with 7 nucleotides matching TRBD1. From germline, CDR1 is DFQATT and CDR2 SNEGSKA (reference sequence). Germline trimming cut 3 bases from V and 4 bases from J; bases unmatched to any gene: 9. There are 14 residues in the CDR3. In DNA, the CDR3 is TGCAGTGCTAGGAACAGGGGTTGGGCATACGAGCAGTACTTC. Translation gives CSARNRGWAYEQYF.

J is TRBJ2-4 and V is TRBV3-1; 9 bases match TRBD2. The end of the DNA aligns better with TRBJ2-7, so the J call may be wrong. CDR3 length: 16 amino acids. From germline, CDR1 is LGHDT and CDR2 YNNKEL (reference sequence). Here the CDR3 reads CASSPRPRLAAYEQYF. DNA of the CDR3: TGTGCCAGCAGCCCAAGGCCCAGACTAGCGGCCTACGAGCAGTACTTC.

V usage is TRBV5-1 and J usage is TRBJ2-1; 8 positions agree with TRBD2. The length of the CDR3 is 18 residues. CDR1 is SGHRS, CDR2 YFSETQ, per germline. After removal of 0 bases from V and 3 bases from J, the junction contained 11 bases not matched to a gene. The CDR3 region is CASSLASAASGHYNEQFF. CDR3 DNA: TGCGCCAGCAGCTTGGCCAGCGCGGCTAGCGGGCACTACAATGAGCAGTTCTTC.

The V call is TRBV28, the J call TRBJ2-3, with 7 bases identical to TRBD2. V trimming: 3 bases; J trimming: 1 base; junction bases outside the gene matches: 10. The CDR3 is made up of 17 amino acids. CDR1 MDHEN and CDR2 SYDVKM come from the germline V gene. CDR3 in amino acids: CASSFGFLAEGTDTQYF. The DNA of the CDR3 is TGTGCCAGCAGTTTCGGCTTTCTAGCGGAGGGCACAGATACGCAGTATTTT.

CDR3 loop: CASSQGKGLPPYNEQFF. CDR3 nucleotide sequence: TGCGCCAGCAGCCAAGGAAAGGGCCTACCGCCTTACAATGAGCAGTTCTTC. The chain couples TRBV4-1 to TRBJ2-1; D uncertain. CDR1 is MGHRA, CDR2 YSYEKL, per germline. Trimming took 1 base from V and 4 from J, leaving 17 bases between them. The CDR3 spans 17 residues.

The rearrangement joins TRBV29-1 to TRBJ1-2, with TRBD1 as a possible D gene (6 bases). Germline lookup yields CDR1 SQVTM and CDR2 ANQGSEA. Trimming pared 7 bases from V and 8 bases from J, leaving 17 bases between. This CDR3 region has 12 residues. CDR3 protein: CSALRTDLGYTF. The CDR3 bases are TGCAGCGCCCTCCGGACAGACTTGGGCTACACCTTC.

The chain has TRBV6-5 and TRBJ2-3; D may be TRBD1 or TRBD2 (5 bases each). This CDR3 spans 12 amino acids. Germline CDR1 is MNHEY and CDR2 is SVGAGI. The V and J ends lost 10 bases and 9 bases respectively, with 17 bases between them. In DNA form, the CDR3 reads TGTGCCACCGACTCCGGGGCAGGGACGCAGTATTTT. Residues: CATDSGAGTQYF.

This chain links TRBV15 with TRBJ1-5; no clear D. Per the germline V gene, CDR1 is LNHNV and CDR2 is YYDKDF (reference sequence). The V end was cut by 0 bases, the J end by 8 bases, with 5 bases between. CDR3 length: 12 residues. The CDR3 nucleotides are TGTGCCACCAGCAGAGATTTTGAGCCCCAGCATTTT. Translating it yields CATSRDFEPQHF. Full variable domain (remainder filled in from reference TRBV15 and TRBJ1-5): DAMVIQNPRYQVTQFGKPVTLSCSQTLNHNVMYWYQQKSSQAPKLLFHYYDKDFNNEADTPDNFQSRRPNTSFCFLDIRSPGLGDTAMYLCATSRDFEPQHFGDGTRLSIL.